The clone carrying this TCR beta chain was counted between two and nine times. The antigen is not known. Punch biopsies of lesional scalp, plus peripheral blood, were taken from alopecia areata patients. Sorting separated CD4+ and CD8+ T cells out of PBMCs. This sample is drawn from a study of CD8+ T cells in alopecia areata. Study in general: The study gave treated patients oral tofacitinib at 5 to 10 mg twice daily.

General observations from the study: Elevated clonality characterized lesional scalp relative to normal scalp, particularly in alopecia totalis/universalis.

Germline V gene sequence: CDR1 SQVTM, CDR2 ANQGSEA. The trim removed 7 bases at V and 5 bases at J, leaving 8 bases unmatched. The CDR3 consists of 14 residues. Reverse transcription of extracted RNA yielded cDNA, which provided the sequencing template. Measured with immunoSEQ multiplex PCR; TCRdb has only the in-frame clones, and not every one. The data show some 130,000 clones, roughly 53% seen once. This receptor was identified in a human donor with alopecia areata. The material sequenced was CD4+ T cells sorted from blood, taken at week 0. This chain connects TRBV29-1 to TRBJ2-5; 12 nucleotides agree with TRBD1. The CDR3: CSATGTGGSETQYF. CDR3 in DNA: TGCAGCGCCACCGGGACAGGGGGCAGTGAGACCCAGTACTTC. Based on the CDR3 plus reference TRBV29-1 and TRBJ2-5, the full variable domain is SAVISQKPSRDICQRGTSLTIQCQVDSQVTMMFWYRQQPGQSLTLIATANQGSEATYESGFVIDKFPISRPNLTFSTLTVSNMSPEDSSIYLCSATGTGGSETQYFGPGTRLLVL.